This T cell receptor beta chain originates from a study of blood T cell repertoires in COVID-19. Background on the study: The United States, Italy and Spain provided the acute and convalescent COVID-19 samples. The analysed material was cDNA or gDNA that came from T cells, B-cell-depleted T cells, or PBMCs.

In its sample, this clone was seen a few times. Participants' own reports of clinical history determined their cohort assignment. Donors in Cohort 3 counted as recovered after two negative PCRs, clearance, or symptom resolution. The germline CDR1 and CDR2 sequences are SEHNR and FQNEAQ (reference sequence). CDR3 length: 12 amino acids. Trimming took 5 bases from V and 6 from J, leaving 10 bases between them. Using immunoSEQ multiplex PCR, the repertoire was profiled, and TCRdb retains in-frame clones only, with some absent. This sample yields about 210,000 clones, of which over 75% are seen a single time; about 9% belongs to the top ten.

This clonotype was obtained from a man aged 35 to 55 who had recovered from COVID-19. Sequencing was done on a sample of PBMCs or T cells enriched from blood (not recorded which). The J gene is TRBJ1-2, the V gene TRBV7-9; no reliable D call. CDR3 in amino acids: CASSVREHGYTF. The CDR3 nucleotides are TGTGCCAGCAGCGTAAGAGAGCATGGCTACACCTTC.